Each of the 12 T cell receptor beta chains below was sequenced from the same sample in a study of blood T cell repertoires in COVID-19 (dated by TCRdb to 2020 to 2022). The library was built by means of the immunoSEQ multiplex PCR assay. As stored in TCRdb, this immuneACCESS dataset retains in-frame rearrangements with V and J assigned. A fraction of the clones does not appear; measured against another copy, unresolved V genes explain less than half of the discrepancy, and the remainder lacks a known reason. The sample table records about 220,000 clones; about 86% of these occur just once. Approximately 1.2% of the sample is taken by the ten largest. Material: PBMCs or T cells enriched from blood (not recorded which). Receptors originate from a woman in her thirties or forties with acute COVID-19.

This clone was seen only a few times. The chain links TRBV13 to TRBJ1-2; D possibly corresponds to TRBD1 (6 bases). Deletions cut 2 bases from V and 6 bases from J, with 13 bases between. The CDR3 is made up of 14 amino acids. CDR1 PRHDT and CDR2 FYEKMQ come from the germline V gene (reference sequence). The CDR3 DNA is TGTGCCAGCAGCTTAAGCGGGGGCTCGAATGGCTACACCTTC. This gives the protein CASSLSGGSNGYTF.

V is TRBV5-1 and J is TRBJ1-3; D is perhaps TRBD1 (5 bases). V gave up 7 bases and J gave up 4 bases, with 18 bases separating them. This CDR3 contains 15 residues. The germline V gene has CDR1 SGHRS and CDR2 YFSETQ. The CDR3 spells CASSLGGAEGNTIYF. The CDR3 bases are TGCGCCAGCTCTCTCGGCGGGGCTGAGGGAAACACCATATATTTT.

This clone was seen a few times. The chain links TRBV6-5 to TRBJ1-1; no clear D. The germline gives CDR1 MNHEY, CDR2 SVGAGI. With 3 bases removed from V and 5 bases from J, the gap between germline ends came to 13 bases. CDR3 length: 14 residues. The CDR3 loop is CASSYGRPRTEAFF. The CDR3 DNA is TGTGCCAGCAGTTATGGCAGACCTAGGACTGAAGCTTTCTTT.

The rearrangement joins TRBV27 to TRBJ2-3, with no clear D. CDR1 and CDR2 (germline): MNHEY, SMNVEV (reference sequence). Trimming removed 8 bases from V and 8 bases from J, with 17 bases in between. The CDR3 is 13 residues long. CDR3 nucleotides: TGTGCCAGCGGTCGGGTGGCAGATTCTACGCAGTATTTT. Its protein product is CASGRVADSTQYF.

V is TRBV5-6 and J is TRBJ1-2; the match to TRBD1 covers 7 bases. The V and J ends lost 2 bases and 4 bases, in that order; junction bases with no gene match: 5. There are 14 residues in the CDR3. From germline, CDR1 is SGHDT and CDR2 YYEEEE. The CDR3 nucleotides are TGTGCCAGCAGCTTCCAGGACAGGAGCTATGGCTACACCTTC. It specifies CASSFQDRSYGYTF.

CDR3 sequence (DNA): TGTGCCAGCAGCCCACGCCCAACTAGCGGGGGGGCCACAGATACGCAGTATTTT. Its translation is CASSPRPTSGGATDTQYF. The rearrangement uses TRBV7-9 and TRBJ2-3, with 13 bases identical to TRBD2. The length of the CDR3 is 18 residues. Germline V gene data show CDR1 as SEHNR and CDR2 as FQNEAQ (reference sequence). V lost 5 bases, J lost 2 bases, and 10 bases stayed unmatched.

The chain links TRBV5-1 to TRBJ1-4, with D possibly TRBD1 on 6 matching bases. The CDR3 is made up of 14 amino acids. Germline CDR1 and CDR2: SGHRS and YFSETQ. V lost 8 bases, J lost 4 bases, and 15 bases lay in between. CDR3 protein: CASSRDTLNEKLFF. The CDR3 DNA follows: TGCGCCAGTAGCCGGGACACCCTTAATGAAAAACTGTTTTTT. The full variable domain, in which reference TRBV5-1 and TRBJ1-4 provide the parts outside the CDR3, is KAGVTQTPRYLIKTRGQQVTLSCSPISGHRSVSWYQQTPGQGLQFLFEYFSETQRNKGNFPGRFSGRQFSNSRSEMNVSTLELGDSALYLCASSRDTLNEKLFFGSGTQLSVL.

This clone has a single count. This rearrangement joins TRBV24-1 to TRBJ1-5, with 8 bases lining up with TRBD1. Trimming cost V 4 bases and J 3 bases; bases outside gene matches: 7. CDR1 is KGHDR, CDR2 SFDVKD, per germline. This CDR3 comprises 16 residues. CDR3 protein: CATSESGGAYNQPQHF. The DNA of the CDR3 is TGTGCCACCAGTGAGTCAGGGGGCGCATACAATCAGCCCCAGCATTTT.

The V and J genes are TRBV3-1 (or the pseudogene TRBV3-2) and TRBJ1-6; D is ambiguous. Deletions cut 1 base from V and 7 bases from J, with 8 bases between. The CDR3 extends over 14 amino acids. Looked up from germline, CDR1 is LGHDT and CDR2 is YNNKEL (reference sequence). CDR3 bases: TGTGCCAGCAGCCAAGGAGGGCGAAATTCACCCCTCCACTTT. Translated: CASSQGGRNSPLHF.

This chain's CDR3 is CASSLIRESDEQFF. CDR3 bases: TGTGCCAGCAGCTTGATCAGGGAAAGTGATGAGCAGTTCTTC. V gene TRBV5-6 combines with J gene TRBJ2-1; perhaps TRBD1 as D (5 bases). The ends were cut back, 1 base at V and 8 bases at J, with 13 bases in the middle. From germline, CDR1 is SGHDT and CDR2 YYEEEE. This CDR3 is built from 14 residues.

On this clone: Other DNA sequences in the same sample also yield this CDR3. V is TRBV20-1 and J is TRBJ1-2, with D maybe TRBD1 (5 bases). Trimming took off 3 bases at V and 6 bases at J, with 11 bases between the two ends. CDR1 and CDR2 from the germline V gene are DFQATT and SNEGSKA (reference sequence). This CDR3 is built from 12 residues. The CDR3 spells CSASRGADGYTF. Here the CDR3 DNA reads TGCAGTGCTAGTCGCGGGGCTGATGGCTACACCTTC.

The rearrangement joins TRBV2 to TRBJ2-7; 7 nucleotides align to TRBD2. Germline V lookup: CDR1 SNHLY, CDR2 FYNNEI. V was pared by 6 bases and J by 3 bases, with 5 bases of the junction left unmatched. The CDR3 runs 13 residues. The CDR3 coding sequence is TGTGCCAGCAGAGCGGGACCCAACTACGAGCAGTACTTC. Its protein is CASRAGPNYEQYF.